Listed below are T cell receptor beta chains from one sample, sequenced in a study of OX40 agonist ivuxolimab in advanced cancers. Assay: immunoSEQ multiplex PCR; the TCRdb copy retains only in-frame clones and omits some. The sample holds 55,000 to 75,000 clones, around 84% seen once. Sequenced here: CD4+ or CD8+ T cells sorted from blood, sampled in a trial of the OX40 agonist ivuxolimab. These receptors were collected from an adult with an advanced solid tumor such as melanoma, head and neck, liver or kidney cancer. CDR3s include the opening cysteine and the closing phenylalanine or tryptophan.

>TRBJ1-6|14|TRBV5-1
CASSLGTNNSPLHF
>TRBJ2-7|13|TRBV4-3
CASSQDRGREQYF
>TRBJ1-4|16|TRBV11-2
CASSLLLGSSDEKLFF
>TRBJ2-7|16|TRBV19
CASSMGTGTGSPEQYF
>TRBJ1-2|13|TRBV6-6
CASSYGENYGYTF
>TRBJ2-5|18|TRBV14
CASSLRTSGLNLGETQYF
>TRBJ1-6|15|TRBV7-9
CASSKTGGADSPLHF
>TRBJ1-1|13|TRBV13
CASSLVRGTEAFF
>TRBJ2-5|14|TRBV2
CASKGLGGQETQYF
>TRBJ1-5|15|TRBV27
CASSTHTGLAQPQHF
>TRBJ1-6|14|TRBV27
CASSNGREYSPLHF
>TRBJ1-1|15|TRBV7-2
CASSLLGVMNTEAFF
>TRBJ2-1|15|TRBV6-4
CASSPLSGGNNEQFF
>TRBJ2-7|12|TRBV2
CASRGTETEQYF
>TRBJ2-5|15|TRBV18
CASSPGTGLGETQYF
>TRBJ2-7|14|TRBV5-1
CASSSGQGDREQYF
>TRBJ2-2|17|TRBV7-9
CASSPRGAGSNTGELFF
>TRBJ1-2|17|TRBV4-1
CASSQDHVSQETYGYTF
>TRBJ2-7|15|TRBV7-2
CASSPRGTRPYEQYF
>TRBJ2-3|14|TRBV5-1
CASSLTSATDTQYF
>TRBJ1-2|16|TRBV19
CASSSGTGPDASSKTF
>TRBJ2-5|15|TRBV12-5
CASADRAGEQETQYF
>TRBJ1-2|16|TRBV7-9
CASSLSVTGQNYGYTF
>TRBJ1-1|18|TRBV7-9
CASSSRQGAILMNTEAFF
>TRBJ1-2|13|TRBV29-1
CSVAKDREDGYTF
>TRBJ2-3|15|TRBV11-3
CASSPRAGGRDTQYF
>TRBJ1-1|14|TRBV7-9
CASSSVNENTEAFF
>TRBJ2-7|14|TRBV9
CASSVASGFYEQYF
>TRBJ2-5|15|TRBV7-2
CASSLGVGAAETQYF
>TRBJ2-7|16|TRBV5-6
CASSLEWRGPAYEQYF
>TRBJ2-5|16|TRBV4-1
CASSLGDASRRETQYF
>TRBJ2-3|11|TRBV5-6
CASSLGGGWYF
>TRBJ1-2|14|TRBV11-2
CASSLKVWDDGYTF
>TRBJ2-2|14|TRBV5-1
CASSGGQHTGELFF
>TRBJ2-7|15|TRBV5-1
CASSFIRGNRGEQYF
>TRBJ1-2|13|TRBV19
CASSIRQGGGYTF
>TRBJ1-2|11|TRBV29-1
CSVFSLYGYTF
>TRBJ1-2|15|TRBV11-2
CASSFDSSLGYGYTF
>TRBJ1-4|13|TRBV5-5
CASSFLPIEKLFF
>TRBJ1-2|16|TRBV5-6
CASSLVGGTRNYGYTF
>TRBJ1-4|15|TRBV12-5
CASGLVHNRNEKLFF
>TRBJ2-2|17|TRBV10-3
CAITPRTSPGGAGELFF
>TRBJ1-6|12|TRBV5-4
CASSASNSPLHF
>TRBJ1-3|16|TRBV18
CASSPTPTGAGNTIYF
>TRBJ2-7|14|TRBV5-1
CASSLDGQNYEQYF
>TRBJ2-3|13|TRBV7-9
CASSATGADTQYF
>TRBJ1-4|14|TRBV6-1
CASRTGGGSEKLFF
>TRBJ2-3|14|TRBV28
CATRGGGASDTQYF
>TRBJ2-4|17|TRBV7-9
CASSLEGALTAKNIQYF
>TRBJ2-1|18|TRBV5-4
CASSLDISGGSSYNEQFF
>TRBJ2-2|12|TRBV7-2
CASSLETGELFF
>TRBJ2-3|16|TRBV9
CASGRSKRQGADTQYF